The sequence of this T cell receptor beta chain was determined in a study of OX40 agonist ivuxolimab in advanced cancers. Study in general: Of the patients, three showed partial responses, one with hepatocellular carcinoma and two with cutaneous melanoma. The study's findings and limits: Clonal expansion by week 6 occurred in CD4+ and CD8+ blood T cells (at 0.1 to 3.0 mg/kg). Relative to CD4+, CD8+ T cells held more expanded clones on average.

Assay used: immunoSEQ multiplex PCR; TCRdb lists only in-frame clones, some missing. Seen here are some 40,000 clones, about 89% observed once, and the top ten hold roughly 30%. This CDR3 is 11 amino acids long. The germline V gene encodes CDR1 SGDLS and CDR2 YYNGEE. A history of autoimmune disease or systemic immunosuppression excluded patients. As to this clone: Its antigen is undetermined. At one boundary the junction diverges from the germline segment, which might be a read error.

The chain is built from TRBV9 and TRBJ1-3; no reliable D call. The sequence was obtained from an adult with an advanced solid tumor such as melanoma, head and neck, liver or kidney cancer. Sequencing was performed on CD4+ or CD8+ T cells sorted from blood, taken in a trial of the OX40 agonist ivuxolimab. CDR3 DNA sequence: TGTGCCAGCAGCGTTTTCCCCGTGCCCGCTTTT. Translating gives CASSVFPVPAF.